This T cell receptor beta chain was sequenced in a study of T-cell reconstitution after alpha-beta-depleted transplantation in children. The authors prepared the TCRbeta library with unique molecular identifiers. One entry per CDR3 protein, called by TCRdb with MiXCR from the PCR reads. Among over 550,000 distinct CDR3 sequences listed, under 12% were seen once. The table lists this clonotype with many counts. This CDR3 has 14 amino acids. Trimming cost V 6 bases and J 3 bases; bases outside gene matches: 5. From germline, CDR1 is SQVTM and CDR2 ANQGSEA. The sample was PBMCs from the stem cell graft donor, taken from the stem cell graft. This receptor was taken from a human donor who donated a stem cell graft to a child with acute myeloid leukemia. The chain joins TRBV29-1 to TRBJ2-1; 10 positions match TRBD1. This CDR3 is CSVVTGGFYNEQFF. DNA for the CDR3: TGCAGCGTAGTGACAGGGGGCTTCTACAATGAGCAGTTCTTC.